This T cell receptor beta chain was identified during a study of T cell repertoires in cytomegalovirus infection. At the level of the study: Carrying CMV and the relevant HLA type showed in public TCR beta signatures. Whole-study results and caveats: It was HLA-C-restricted CMV-specific TCR beta clonotypes that dominated the response ex vivo. Frequencies of public TCR beta families were cumulated, and this identified carriers of CMV plus the relevant HLA.

MiXCR was run by TCRdb on the reads, yielding one entry per CDR3 protein. The data show approximately 180,000 distinct CDR3 sequences, roughly 17% seen once. Points on this clonotype: Its antigen is currently unknown.

CDR1 is MDHEN and CDR2 is SYDVKM in the germline V gene. V lost 7 bases and J lost 8; bases outside the gene matches: 10. The CDR3 has 13 residues. The rearrangement links TRBV28 to TRBJ1-1; 7 nucleotides line up with TRBD1. This TCR was sampled from a human donor in good health (CMV status not recorded). Some clones in this sample may be carry-over from other donors' samples. Sequenced input: CD8+ T cells from PBMCs. The CDR3 is CASTLGQALEAFF. The CDR3 bases are TGTGCCAGCACCTTAGGACAGGCCCTCGAAGCTTTCTTT.